This TCR beta chain was sequenced during a study of blood T cell repertoires in COVID-19. Background on the study: COVID-19 samples from acute and convalescent phases originated in the United States, Italy and Spain. T cells, B-cell-depleted T cells, or PBMCs supplied cDNA or gDNA.

Trimming removed 6 bases at V and 7 bases at J, with 15 bases between. Germline CDR1 MGHDK, CDR2 SYGVNS. CDR3 length: 14 amino acids. In the source study's methods: By means of reference gene primer amplification, nucleated cell counts were estimated. The assay was immunoSEQ multiplex PCR, and TCRdb's table has in-frame clones only and misses some. That table supplies the V and J calls and clone size; D and trimming were determined from the DNA. Of about 240,000 clones listed, about 79% were seen once; the top ten hold roughly a tenth. Specimen: peripheral blood. The sequence derives from a woman older than 75 with acute or convalescent COVID-19. V gene TRBV25-1 combines with J gene TRBJ1-4, with a possible D match to TRBD1 (5 bases). The CDR3 is CASRGGAKSEKLFF. The CDR3 nucleotides are TGTGCCAGCAGGGGTGGGGCAAAGAGTGAAAAACTGTTTTTT.